This T cell receptor (beta chain) is drawn from a study of T cell responses to AZD1222 COVID-19 vaccine. Overall study: Some second doses came at about 4 weeks and others at about 12 weeks; these were pooled.

Study-wide points: Only a handful of AZD1222 recipients, more than five in all, had baseline seropositivity.

The CDR3 spans 15 residues. The germline gives CDR1 SGDLS, CDR2 YYNGEE. Trimming removed 4 bases from V and 1 base from J; junction bases left unmatched: 6. Produced via immunoSEQ multiplex PCR; TCRdb's table is partial and in-frame only. In the table there are some 150,000 clones, over 75% of which are singletons. Regarding this clone: The antigen is not known.

The sequences come from peripheral blood, collected on day 0 of AZD1222 vaccination. The chain recombines TRBV9 with TRBJ2-7; TRBD1 matches 9 bases. The receptor's source is an adult in good health. CDR3 DNA sequence: TGTGCCAGCAGCCCGCGACAGGGGGGGTCCTACGAGCAGTACTTC. Translation gives CASSPRQGGSYEQYF.